Below, 24 T cell receptor beta chains from the same sample are listed, as sequenced in a study of T cell changes during pregnancy in multiple sclerosis. Measured with immunoSEQ multiplex PCR; TCRdb has only the in-frame clones, and not every one. The data contain approximately 97,000 clones, about nine tenths of them singletons. Specimen: peripheral blood, collected after pregnancy. These TCRs come from a female donor in good health, enrolled as a control in a pregnancy study.

The gene calls are TRBV5-1 and TRBJ2-7, with D possibly being TRBD1 (6 bases). V was pared by 1 base and J by 4 bases, with 27 bases between. The CDR3 contains 19 residues. CDR1 is SGHRS, CDR2 YFSETQ, per germline. CDR3 loop: CASSLTSGTGTFSIYEQYF. DNA for the CDR3: TGCGCCAGCAGCTTGACCTCGGGTACGGGGACATTTTCAATATACGAGCAGTACTTC.

Here the CDR3 reads CASRKFGGTEAFF. The CDR3 DNA is TGTGCCAGCAGGAAATTTGGAGGGACTGAAGCTTTCTTT. The V and J genes are TRBV27 and TRBJ1-1, with D unresolved. The CDR3 is 13 residues long. Trimming removed 6 bases at V and 5 bases at J, with 13 bases between. Germline CDR1 MNHEY, CDR2 SMNVEV (reference sequence).

Written as DNA, the CDR3 is TGTGCCAGCAGCGCCGACAGGGCTCCTAATGAAAAACTGTTTTTT. As protein: CASSADRAPNEKLFF. The J gene is TRBJ1-4, the V gene TRBV6-5; TRBD1 aligns across 7 bases. CDR3 length equals 15 residues. Germline CDR1 MNHEY, CDR2 SVGAGI. Trimming removed 6 bases from V and 3 bases from J; junction bases left unmatched: 7.

The CDR3 DNA sequence: TGTGCCAGCAGCTCGATAGCTGAAGCTTTCTTT. As protein: CASSSIAEAFF. The J gene is TRBJ1-1, the V gene TRBV7-2, with D hard to call. The CDR3 is made up of 11 amino acids. V was pared by 4 bases and J by 6 bases, with 6 bases between. Per the germline V gene, CDR1 is SGHTA and CDR2 is FQGNSA.

The chain links TRBV6-1 to TRBJ2-3, with D maybe TRBD2 (6 bases). Looked up from germline, CDR1 is MNHNS and CDR2 is SASEGT. The CDR3 is made up of 15 amino acids. The V gene lost 6 bases and the J gene lost 7 bases, with 20 bases spanning the gap. The CDR3 bases are TGTGCCAGCAGATATAGCGGTGGGGGTATGAATACGCAGTATTTT. This translates into CASRYSGGGMNTQYF.

This clone was seen once. The CDR3: CASSLSWLANQPQHF. The CDR3 DNA sequence: TGTGCCAGCAGCTTAAGTTGGTTAGCCAATCAGCCCCAGCATTTT. The chain recombines TRBV7-2 with TRBJ1-5; no definite D call. Germline values: CDR1 SGHTA, CDR2 FQGNSA. V lost 2 bases and J 3 bases, leaving 11 bases between the germline ends. The CDR3 has 15 residues.

The rearrangement uses TRBV7-2 and TRBJ2-3; 7 bases align to TRBD2. The germline CDR1 and CDR2 sequences are SGHTA and FQGNSA. Losses at the gene ends were 5 bases for V and 4 bases for J; bases not matched to a gene: 3. The CDR3 totals 13 residues. The CDR3 DNA sequence: TGTGCCAGCAGCCGGGGAGGGGCAGATACGCAGTATTTT. It is translated as CASSRGGADTQYF. Based on the CDR3 plus reference TRBV7-2 and TRBJ2-3, the full variable domain is GAGVSQSPSNKVTEKGKDVELRCDPISGHTALYWYRQSLGQGLEFLIYFQGNSAPDKSGLPSDRFSAERTGGSVSTLTIQRTQQEDSAVYLCASSRGGADTQYFGPGTRLTVL.

The chain joins TRBV19 to TRBJ1-1; perhaps TRBD1 as D (5 bases). The V and J ends lost 8 bases and 4 bases respectively, with 17 bases between them. CDR1 is LNHDA and CDR2 is SQIVND in the germline V gene (reference sequence). CDR3 length equals 14 residues. CDR3 sequence reads: CASGTDFGGTEAFF. The CDR3 DNA is TGTGCCAGTGGTACAGATTTCGGGGGCACTGAAGCTTTCTTT.

The V and J genes are TRBV5-5 and TRBJ2-1; D unclear. Trimming took off 0 bases at V and 3 bases at J, with 13 bases between the two ends. The CDR3 has 16 amino acids. The V gene's germline CDR1 is SGHKS and CDR2 YYEKEE (reference sequence). This CDR3 is CASSLALQYNYNEQFF. In DNA, the CDR3 is TGTGCCAGCAGCTTGGCCCTCCAGTACAACTACAATGAGCAGTTCTTC.

This clone was observed a single time. The rearrangement links TRBV7-5 to TRBJ1-2. TRBV7-5 is labeled a pseudogene. CDR3 length: 12 residues. CDR3 sequence reads: CARSFGGNGYTF. The DNA of the CDR3 is TGTGCCAGAAGCTTCGGCGGGAATGGCTACACCTTC.

This chain connects TRBV2 to TRBJ1-2; TRBD1 matches at 9 bases. This CDR3 has 13 residues. CDR1 is SNHLY and CDR2 is FYNNEI in the germline V gene. The ends lost 6 bases at V and 4 bases at J; junction bases unmatched: 3. CDR3 in amino acids: CASSPGQGYGYTF. The CDR3 bases are TGTGCCAGCAGCCCGGGACAGGGCTATGGCTACACCTTC.

The CDR3 protein is CATEPAGGTSRNTQYF. The CDR3 nucleotides read TGTGCCACCGAGCCAGCAGGGGGGACATCGAGAAATACGCAGTATTTT. This chain links TRBV7-2 with TRBJ2-3; TRBD1 is a possible D gene (7 bases). In germline, CDR1 is SGHTA, CDR2 FQGNSA. The germline V and J ends were trimmed by 10 bases and 7 bases, with 27 bases remaining between them. This CDR3 is 16 amino acids long.

This chain connects TRBV11-3 to TRBJ2-3; a possible D gene is TRBD1 (5 bases). Germline values: CDR1 SGHNT, CDR2 YENEEA. The ends were cut back, 3 bases at V and 0 bases at J, with 13 bases in the middle. This CDR3 is 16 amino acids long. The CDR3 coding sequence is TGTGCCAGCAGCTTCGGTGGGGCGGCTAGCACAGATACGCAGTATTTT. As protein: CASSFGGAASTDTQYF.

The rearrangement links TRBV4-3 to TRBJ1-6; 7 nucleotides agree with TRBD1. The CDR3 sequence is 18 residues long. Germline assignment: CDR1 LGHNA and CDR2 YSLEER. V lost 0 bases, J lost 0 bases, and 5 bases stayed unmatched. CDR3 sequence (DNA): TGCGCCAGCAGCCAAGAAGTGGGGGACAGCTCCTATAATTCACCCCTCCACTTT. Translation gives CASSQEVGDSSYNSPLHF.

This chain joins TRBV18 and TRBJ1-1; D may be TRBD1 (5 bases). The germline V and J ends were trimmed by 3 bases and 3 bases, with 14 bases remaining between them. Germline V gene sequence: CDR1 KGHSH, CDR2 LQKENI. There are 15 residues in the CDR3. CDR3 bases: TGTGCCAGCTCACCTGGGCGTATAGGGGACACTGAAGCTTTCTTT. Residues: CASSPGRIGDTEAFF.

In the case of this clone: At the DNA level, this CDR3 is encoded by other sequences in the same sample as well. The genes are TRBV5-1 and TRBJ2-3; 9 bases map to TRBD1. The CDR3 totals 14 residues. Trimming removed 4 bases from V and 3 bases from J; junction bases left unmatched: 3. Germline values: CDR1 SGHRS, CDR2 YFSETQ. The CDR3 protein is CASSKGQGTDTQYF. The CDR3 bases are TGCGCCAGCAGCAAGGGACAGGGTACAGATACGCAGTATTTT.

The V gene is TRBV7-2, the J gene TRBJ2-7; tentative D call: TRBD1 (5 bases). Germline lookup yields CDR1 SGHTA and CDR2 FQGNSA. Trimming removed 4 bases from V and 6 bases from J, with 10 bases in between. CDR3 size: 12 residues. The CDR3 reads CASSSQGSEQYF. CDR3 nucleotide sequence: TGTGCCAGCAGCTCCCAGGGAAGCGAGCAGTACTTC.

The genes are TRBV27 and TRBJ2-5; 8 nucleotides line up with TRBD2. The CDR3 has 15 residues. Germline values: CDR1 MNHEY, CDR2 SMNVEV (reference sequence). V shed 5 bases and J 1 base; nucleotides not matched to a gene: 6. The CDR3 spells CASSRGGGSQETQYF. The CDR3 DNA reads TGTGCCAGCAGTCGGGGCGGGGGGAGCCAAGAGACCCAGTACTTC.

This clone is medium-sized within its sample. The chain is built from TRBV6-1 and TRBJ1-6; 7 nucleotides align to TRBD1. V lost 7 bases and J lost 9; bases outside the gene matches: 6. CDR1 and CDR2 from the germline V gene are MNHNS and SASEGT. The CDR3 has 13 amino acids. CDR3 region: CASKGAGSSPLHF. CDR3 nucleotides: TGTGCCAGCAAGGGGGCAGGGAGTTCACCCCTCCACTTT.

The CDR3 spells CASSQDFTGPTDTQYF. CDR3 bases: TGTGCCAGCAGCCAAGATTTTACAGGGCCCACAGATACGCAGTATTTT. This chain uses TRBV14 with TRBJ2-3; maybe TRBD1 (6 bases). This CDR3 has 16 residues. With 0 bases removed from V and 2 bases from J, the gap between germline ends came to 12 bases. CDR1 is SGHDN, CDR2 FVKESK, per germline.

CDR3: CSVGHSYEQYF. The CDR3, as DNA: TGCAGTGTTGGGCATTCCTACGAGCAGTACTTC. The chain combines TRBV20-1 with TRBJ2-7; no reliable D call. Trimming pared 7 bases from V and 1 base from J, leaving 8 bases between. Germline CDR1 and CDR2: DFQATT and SNEGSKA (reference sequence). There are 11 residues in the CDR3.

The chain recombines TRBV29-1 with TRBJ1-2; 8 nucleotides match TRBD1. The germline V gene has CDR1 SQVTM and CDR2 ANQGSEA. This CDR3 has 18 amino acids. Trimming took 7 bases from V and 3 from J; bases not matched to a gene: 22. For the CDR3, the DNA is TGCAGCGCTATCCCTTCCGGGACAGGAGACTCTTACGACTATGGCTACACCTTC. Translating it yields CSAIPSGTGDSYDYGYTF.

This chain links TRBV4-3 with TRBJ2-3, with 8 bases fitting TRBD2. Per the germline V gene, CDR1 is LGHNA and CDR2 is YSLEER. V was clipped by 0 bases and J by 6 bases; unmatched bases: 17. The CDR3 runs to 19 residues. This CDR3 reads CASSQDVPIAGNRADTQYF. The CDR3 DNA sequence: TGCGCCAGCAGCCAAGACGTCCCGATAGCGGGGAACCGCGCGGATACGCAGTATTTT.

The chain links TRBV5-8 to TRBJ1-1; D unresolved. CDR3 length: 13 residues. Trimming shortened V by 1 base and J by 1 base, and 5 bases separated the two germline ends. Germline V lookup: CDR1 SGHTS, CDR2 YDEGEE. The CDR3 coding sequence is TGTGCCAGCAGCTTGTACAGGAACACTGAAGCTTTCTTT. As protein: CASSLYRNTEAFF.